Described below is a single T cell receptor beta chain sequence and its context. The data were taken from a study of blood T cell repertoires in COVID-19. Assay: immunoSEQ multiplex PCR; the TCRdb copy retains only in-frame clones and omits some. The sample has 150,000 to 200,000 clones, 82% seen once. V was pared by 7 bases and J by 8 bases, with 8 bases of the junction left unmatched. In germline, CDR1 is LNHDA, CDR2 SQIVND (reference sequence). CDR3 length equals 13 residues. Sequencing used peripheral blood. The chain employs TRBV19 and TRBJ1-2; TRBD1 aligns across 9 bases. This TCR was sampled from a woman in her forties with COVID-19, enrolled during active disease. In DNA form, the CDR3 reads TGTGCCAGTACCTGGACAGGGGTTGAAGGCTACACCTTC. The encoded protein is CASTWTGVEGYTF.